Sequencing of this T cell receptor beta chain was carried out in a study of OX40 agonist ivuxolimab in advanced cancers. As for the study more broadly: The costimulatory receptor OX40 (CD134) was targeted by ivuxolimab, a fully human IgG2 agonistic monoclonal antibody. Intravenous ivuxolimab was administered to patients every 2 weeks at six dose levels: 0.01, 0.1, 0.3, 1.5, 3 and 10 mg/kg. Of the approximately 50 dose-escalation patients, hepatocellular carcinoma was present in roughly 19, melanoma in approximately 15, renal cell carcinoma in 9 and head and neck cancer in 9. In the dose-escalation cohort, roughly 80% of patients were male, and the mean age was approximately 60 years, with a range of roughly 23 to 85. Patients were allowed to have had prior anti-PD-1, anti-PD-L1 or anti-CTLA-4 therapy, and approximately 43% of the dose-escalation patients had previously received checkpoint inhibitors. Partial responses were achieved by three dose-escalation patients, of whom one had hepatocellular carcinoma and two had cutaneous melanoma. Peripheral TCRbeta sequencing aimed to test whether ivuxolimab altered TCR sequence diversity and caused clonal T-cell expansion. The paper covers the monotherapy dose-escalation part of the phase I ivuxolimab trial, which included N ≈ 50 patients. Broader findings and caveats from the paper: At doses from 0.1 to 3.0 mg/kg, clonal expansion was seen in both CD4+ and CD8+ blood T cells between baseline and week 6. In the 0.1-3.0 mg/kg groups, partial responders were among the patients with the lowest normalized peripheral clonal expansion, particularly in CD8+ T cells. The antigen specificity of the peripheral T cells that underwent clonal expansion was not determined. After ivuxolimab, more expanded clones were found on average in CD8+ T cells than in CD4+ T cells. Low levels of normalized T-cell clonal expansion were also seen in some patients who did not respond.

Details on this clone: The antigen this receptor binds is unknown. Within one base of it there is no much larger clone, and no base qualities were kept.

The CDR1 and CDR2 encoded by the germline V gene are SGHAT and FQNNGV. The CDR3 measures 14 amino acids from cysteine to phenylalanine. Only CDR3 DNA is held: 42 bases, read in frame from base 1. Trimming leaves V shorter by 5 bases and J shorter by 6 bases, with the junction holding 7 bases beyond the gene matches. Genomic DNA was isolated from the sorted cells so that the TCRbeta CDR3 region could be sequenced. The immunoSEQ Assay was used for sequencing of TCRbeta CDR3 regions. TCRdb stores this immuneACCESS table with in-frame sequences only. Part of the clones is absent; in the studies checked, under half of the shortfall reflects unresolved V genes, and no reason is known for the rest. This sample lists tens of thousands of clones; approximately 86% were detected once. The top ten constitute less than 0.8% of the sample. Patients with autoimmune disease history or receiving systemic immunosuppression were excluded from the trial. In every dose cohort, peripheral blood was drawn for TCR sequencing at baseline, cycle 4 day 1, and cycle 7 day 1. Samples were obtained from an open-label, multicenter, first-in-human phase I dose-escalation trial of ivuxolimab. Adults with locally advanced or metastatic melanoma, renal cell, hepatocellular, or head and neck squamous cell carcinoma were enrolled in the trial. Before TCR sequencing, CD4+ T cells and CD8+ T cells were sorted from peripheral blood as separate populations.

Here the chain combines TRBV11-2 and TRBJ2-3; 8 nucleotides in the junction match TRBD2. The sequences come from CD4+ or CD8+ T cells sorted from blood, collected in a trial of the OX40 agonist ivuxolimab. The TCR sequence derives from an adult with an advanced solid tumor such as melanoma, head and neck, liver or kidney cancer. The CDR3 protein sequence reads: CASSPQRGWDTQYF. The DNA sequence is as follows: TGTGCCAGCAGCCCACAGCGGGGGTGGGATACGCAGTATTTT.